This T cell receptor beta chain was captured by sequencing in a study of T cells in Graves' hyperthyroidism and ophthalmopathy. The overall study: The blood sample was taken at first diagnosis, before treatment began. General study findings and limits: Onset of ophthalmopathy came a median approximately 6.5 months after the model predicted it. Within blood appeared most thyroid clonotypes that had expanded above 0.001.

CDR3 length: 12 residues. Between the trimmed V and J ends, which lost 11 bases and 5 bases, there was a span of 10 bases. The germline gives CDR1 SGHTA, CDR2 FQGNSA. This clonotype was detected only a few times. What it binds is not known. RNA transcripts yielded amplified TCR beta CDR3 regions. Using the HTBI primer set, a first-round RT-PCR was run on the TCR CDR3. TCRdb reprocessed the multiplex PCR reads with MiXCR, giving one entry per CDR3 protein. The sample carries approximately 420,000 distinct CDR3 sequences, about 16% recorded once. The chain recombines TRBV7-2 with TRBJ1-6; D gene unclear. The specimen was blood. This sequence originates from a woman in her twenties or thirties with Graves' hyperthyroidism. CDR3 DNA: TGTGCCGGAGGACGGGATAATTCACCCCTCCACTTT. Its translation: CAGGRDNSPLHF. The full variable domain, with the rest looked up from reference TRBV7-2 and TRBJ1-6, is GAGVSQSPSNKVTEKGKDVELRCDPISGHTALYWYRQSLGQGLEFLIYFQGNSAPDKSGLPSDRFSAERTGGSVSTLTIQRTQQEDSAVYLCAGGRDNSPLHFGNGTRLTVT.